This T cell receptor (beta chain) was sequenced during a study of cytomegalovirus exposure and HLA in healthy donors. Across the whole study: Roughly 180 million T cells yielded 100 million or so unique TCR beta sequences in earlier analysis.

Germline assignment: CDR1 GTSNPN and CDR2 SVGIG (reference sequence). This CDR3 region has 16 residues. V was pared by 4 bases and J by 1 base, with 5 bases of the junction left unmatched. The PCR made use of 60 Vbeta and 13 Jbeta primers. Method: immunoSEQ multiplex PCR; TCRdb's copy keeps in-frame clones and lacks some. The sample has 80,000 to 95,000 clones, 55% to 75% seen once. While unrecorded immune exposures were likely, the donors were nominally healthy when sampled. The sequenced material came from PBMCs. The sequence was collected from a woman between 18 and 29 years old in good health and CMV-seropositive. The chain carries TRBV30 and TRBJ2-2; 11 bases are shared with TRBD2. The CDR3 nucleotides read TGTGCCTGGAAGGGGACTAGCGGTTTGAACACCGGGGAGCTGTTTTTT. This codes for CAWKGTSGLNTGELFF.